Below are 27 T cell receptor beta chains sequenced from a single sample in a study of shared clonotypes between healthy human individuals. Method: immunoSEQ multiplex PCR; TCRdb's copy keeps in-frame clones and lacks some. The table includes about 2.1 million clones, over 85% detected once. In the naive CD8 group, cells lacked CD45RO and were positively selected for CCR7, so terminally differentiated effector memory CD45RA+ cells were left out. What was sequenced was naive CD8+ T cells from PBMCs. These receptors all come from a man in his late teens or twenties in good health. Some clones in this sample may be carry-over from other donors' samples.

This chain uses TRBV2 with TRBJ2-1; unclear D gene. The germline V gene encodes CDR1 SNHLY and CDR2 FYNNEI. Trimming left V 5 bases short and J 8 bases short, with 13 bases between. CDR3 length: 13 residues. In DNA, the CDR3 is TGTGCCAGCAGTCAATGGAGCGAGGATGAGCAGTTCTTC. Amino acids: CASSQWSEDEQFF.

About this clone itself: This specimen includes other DNA sequences encoding the same CDR3. The chain has TRBV7-9 and TRBJ1-2; D is ambiguous. Deletions cut 1 base from V and 2 bases from J, with 5 bases between. Germline CDR1 reads SEHNR; CDR2 reads FQNEAQ (reference sequence). The CDR3 totals 13 residues. CDR3: CASSLESNYGYTF. For the CDR3, the DNA is TGTGCCAGCAGCTTAGAAAGCAACTATGGCTACACCTTC.

To note about this clone: At the DNA level, this CDR3 is encoded by other sequences in the same sample as well. The CDR3 sequence is CASSLSGSNQPQHF. The DNA of the CDR3 is TGTGCCAGCAGTTTAAGTGGGAGCAATCAGCCCCAGCATTTT. The chain joins TRBV28 to TRBJ1-5, with no clear D. V lost 2 bases and J 1 base, leaving 6 bases between the germline ends. Per germline, CDR1 MDHEN and CDR2 SYDVKM. The length of the CDR3 is 14 residues. Complete variable domain (other parts from reference TRBV28 and TRBJ1-5): DVKVTQSSRYLVKRTGEKVFLECVQDMDHENMFWYRQDPGLGLRLIYFSYDVKMKEKGDIPEGYSVSREKKERFSLILESASTNQTSMYLCASSLSGSNQPQHFGDGTRLSIL.

This clone has a handful of counts. V and J are TRBV9 and TRBJ1-2; D is ambiguous. CDR1 and CDR2 (germline): SGDLS, YYNGEE. The CDR3 consists of 13 residues. V was shortened by 6 bases and J by 0 bases, with 9 bases between the two germline ends. DNA for the CDR3: TGTGCCAGCAAGGGCACCACTAACTATGGCTACACCTTC. It codes for CASKGTTNYGYTF.

Turning to this clone: An end of the junction differs from the germline gene, which may be a read error. At the DNA level, this CDR3 is encoded by other sequences in the same sample as well. This chain joins TRBV9 and TRBJ1-1; D call uncertain. Germline CDR1 SGDLS, CDR2 YYNGEE. The CDR3 has 13 amino acids. DNA for the CDR3: TGTGCCAGCGGGGTAACGGGGAACACTGAGGCTTTCTTT. Protein product: CASGVTGNTEAFF.

The chain links TRBV27 to TRBJ1-2, with D perhaps matching TRBD1 (5 bases). The length of the CDR3 is 14 residues. Germline lookup yields CDR1 MNHEY and CDR2 SMNVEV (reference sequence). V was shortened by 3 bases and J by 6 bases, with 14 bases between the two germline ends. CDR3 nucleotides: TGTGCCAGCAGTTTCCTTGGGACGGTAAATGGCTACACCTTC. It yields the protein CASSFLGTVNGYTF.

The chain carries TRBV27 and TRBJ1-1; D is unclear. The CDR3 has 13 residues. V shed 6 bases and J shed 3 bases, with 11 bases lying between them. CDR1 is MNHEY, CDR2 SMNVEV, per germline (reference sequence). This CDR3 is CASSGQIYTEAFF. In DNA form, the CDR3 reads TGTGCCAGCAGCGGCCAAATATACACTGAAGCTTTCTTT.

As for this clone: In the same sample, other DNA sequences code for this CDR3. The chain carries TRBV7-8 and TRBJ2-5, with D hard to call. Germline V gives CDR1 SGHVS, CDR2 FQNEAQ. This CDR3 has 12 residues. Trimming left V 3 bases short and J 5 bases short, with 7 bases between. CDR3 in DNA: TGTGCCAGCAGCTTCCTCAGGGAGACCCAGTACTTC. Translating it yields CASSFLRETQYF.

This clone has a handful of counts. Additional DNA sequences in this sample encode the identical CDR3. The chain links TRBV4-3 to TRBJ1-5; no clear D. The CDR3 has 15 amino acids. Per germline, CDR1 LGHNA and CDR2 YSLEER. The V and J ends lost 1 base and 5 bases respectively, with 12 bases between them. CDR3 sequence reads: CASSQGTGFDQPQHF. DNA of the CDR3: TGCGCCAGCAGCCAAGGGACGGGCTTCGATCAGCCCCAGCATTTT.

The chain couples TRBV2 to TRBJ2-1; 10 nucleotides line up with TRBD2. Germline-derived CDR1 and CDR2 are SNHLY and FYNNEI. V trimming: 3 bases; J trimming: 1 base; junction bases outside the gene matches: 6. The CDR3 spans 17 residues. CDR3 loop: CASSDSSGRGSYNEQFF. The CDR3 DNA reads as TGTGCCAGCAGTGATTCGAGCGGGAGGGGTTCCTACAATGAGCAGTTCTTC.

The chain recombines TRBV10-3 with TRBJ2-7; TRBD1 matches at 8 bases. The germline V gene encodes CDR1 ENHRY and CDR2 SYGVKD. V lost 2 bases, J lost 5 bases, and 2 bases stayed unmatched. This CDR3 has 13 amino acids. CDR3 region: CAISETDRDEQYF. The CDR3 bases are TGTGCCATCAGTGAGACGGACAGGGACGAGCAGTACTTC.

The CDR3 spells CASSLFGGYNQPQHF. CDR3 in DNA: TGTGCCAGCAGTTTATTTGGAGGGTACAATCAGCCCCAGCATTTT. The chain carries TRBV27 and TRBJ1-5; D is unclear. Germline CDR1 is MNHEY and CDR2 is SMNVEV (reference sequence). The CDR3 sequence is 15 residues long. Trimming removed 1 base from V and 3 bases from J, with 10 bases in between.

The chain carries TRBV5-1 and TRBJ2-3; 12 bases align to TRBD2. CDR3 length: 17 residues. After removal of 4 bases from V and 9 bases from J, the junction contained 15 bases not matched to a gene. The V gene's germline CDR1 is SGHRS and CDR2 YFSETQ. CDR3 nucleotides: TGCGCCAGCAGCCATAGACTAGCGGGAGACTTTAGGGAAACGCAGTATTTT. Its translation: CASSHRLAGDFRETQYF.

The V call is TRBV19, the J call TRBJ1-1; weak D call: TRBD1 (6 bases). In germline, CDR1 is LNHDA, CDR2 SQIVND (reference sequence). Trimming took off 2 bases at V and 0 bases at J, with 16 bases between the two ends. The CDR3 loop spans 17 amino acids. CDR3 DNA: TGTGCCAGTAGTATATTTGGGGGCACTACGGTGAACACTGAAGCTTTCTTT. As protein: CASSIFGGTTVNTEAFF.

The chain couples TRBV7-3 to TRBJ2-3; no clear D gene. The CDR3 runs to 15 residues. V was shortened by 1 base and J by 0 bases, with 8 bases between the two germline ends. CDR1 and CDR2 (germline): SGHTA, FQGTGA. In nucleotides, the CDR3 is TGTGCCAGCAGCTTAAATGGCCTAAGCACAGATACGCAGTATTTT. It yields the protein CASSLNGLSTDTQYF. The entire variable domain, with the rest obtained from reference TRBV7-3 and TRBJ2-3, is as follows: GAGVSQTPSNKVTEKGKYVELRCDPISGHTALYWYRQSLGQGPEFLIYFQGTGAADDSGLPNDRFFAVRPEGSVSTLKIQRTERGDSAVYLCASSLNGLSTDTQYFGPGTRLTVL.

The genes are TRBV19 and TRBJ2-2, with D perhaps assigned TRBD1 or TRBD2 (5 bases each). Germline V gene data show CDR1 as LNHDA and CDR2 as SQIVND (reference sequence). CDR3 length: 13 residues. The V end was cut by 10 bases, the J end by 1 base, with 10 bases between. The CDR3 region is CAIRDRNTGELFF. In DNA form, the CDR3 reads TGTGCCATTCGGGACCGGAACACCGGGGAGCTGTTTTTT.

The gene calls are TRBV27 and TRBJ2-1; possibly TRBD1 for D (6 bases). The CDR3 has 17 amino acids. Germline-derived CDR1 and CDR2 are MNHEY and SMNVEV (reference sequence). The V gene lost 3 bases and the J gene lost 2 bases, with 17 bases spanning the gap. This CDR3 reads CASSFNPGQKAYNEQFF. DNA for the CDR3: TGTGCCAGCAGTTTTAACCCCGGACAGAAAGCCTACAATGAGCAGTTCTTC.

This CDR3 reads CASNWGERGDSPLHF. The DNA for the CDR3 is TGTGCCAGCAACTGGGGCGAGAGAGGGGATTCACCCCTCCACTTT. The V call is TRBV7-9, the J call TRBJ1-6; maybe TRBD1 (5 bases). The V gene's germline CDR1 is SEHNR and CDR2 FQNEAQ (reference sequence). The V end lost 7 bases, the J end lost 8 bases, and 18 bases lay between the germline ends. CDR3 size: 15 residues.

The chain carries TRBV5-4 and TRBJ1-4; no definite D call. Looked up from germline, CDR1 is SGHNT and CDR2 is YYREEE (reference sequence). CDR3 length equals 14 residues. V was cut by 4 bases and J by 8 bases, with 15 bases left in between. CDR3 nucleotides: TGTGCCAGCAGCACGGACCGGTACCAGGAAAAACTGTTTTTT. It specifies CASSTDRYQEKLFF. The full variable domain, its missing parts supplied by reference TRBV5-4 and TRBJ1-4, is ETGVTQSPTHLIKTRGQQVTLRCSSQSGHNTVSWYQQALGQGPQFIFQYYREEENGRGNFPPRFSGLQFPNYSSELNVNALELDDSALYLCASSTDRYQEKLFFGSGTQLSVL.

This chain joins TRBV27 and TRBJ1-1, with a weak D call TRBD1 (6 bases). The V gene's germline CDR1 is MNHEY and CDR2 SMNVEV (reference sequence). The ends were cut back, 2 bases at V and 5 bases at J, with 15 bases in the middle. The CDR3 length is 15 residues. CDR3: CASSLRSGQGTEAFF. In DNA form, the CDR3 reads TGTGCCAGCAGTTTACGTTCGGGACAAGGGACTGAAGCTTTCTTT.

Turning to this clone: The same CDR3 is also encoded by other DNA sequences in this sample. This chain joins TRBV7-9 and TRBJ2-7; 7 bases line up with TRBD2. V shed 3 bases, J shed 2 bases, and the junction held 1 base outside the gene matches. This CDR3 comprises 13 residues. In germline, CDR1 is SEHNR, CDR2 FQNEAQ (reference sequence). CDR3 sequence (DNA): TGTGCCAGCAGCTTGGCGGGGGCCTACGAGCAGTACTTC. Protein product: CASSLAGAYEQYF.

This clone showed up just once. This sequence joins TRBV27 and TRBJ2-3; maybe TRBD1 (6 bases). Between the trimmed V and J ends, which lost 3 bases and 0 bases, there was a span of 19 bases. The CDR3 runs 18 residues. Germline V gives CDR1 MNHEY, CDR2 SMNVEV (reference sequence). The CDR3 is CASSLGDGQTASTDTQYF. CDR3 bases: TGTGCCAGCAGTTTGGGTGACGGACAGACCGCTAGCACAGATACGCAGTATTTT.

This sequence joins TRBV4-3 and TRBJ2-2; 11 bases agree with TRBD1. Germline-derived CDR1 and CDR2 are LGHNA and YSLEER. CDR3 size: 19 residues. V gave up 3 bases and J gave up 5 bases; unmatched junction bases: 14. As DNA, the CDR3 is TGCGCCAGCAGCCAGAAATCTCTCCTAGGACAGGGGGCGACCGGGGAGCTGTTTTTT. Protein: CASSQKSLLGQGATGELFF.

The genes are TRBV7-6 and TRBJ2-1, with 10 bases lining up with TRBD2. The CDR3 has 16 amino acids. Germline V gene lookup returns CDR1 SGHVS and CDR2 FNYEAQ. After removal of 6 bases from V and 5 bases from J, the junction contained 10 bases not matched to a gene. In DNA form, the CDR3 reads TGTGCCAGCAGTCCCCAGCGGGAGGGGACCCACAATGAGCAGTTCTTC. This translates into CASSPQREGTHNEQFF.

The rearrangement links TRBV7-6 to TRBJ1-2; D may be TRBD1 (6 bases). Trimming pared 1 base from V and 2 bases from J, leaving 14 bases between. Germline CDR1 is SGHVS and CDR2 is FNYEAQ. There are 16 residues in the CDR3. The CDR3 sequence: CASSLELGALNYGYTF. DNA of the CDR3: TGTGCCAGCAGCTTAGAGCTGGGGGCTCTAAACTATGGCTACACCTTC.

The V call is TRBV19, the J call TRBJ2-3, with 8 bases matching TRBD1. Germline CDR1 and CDR2: LNHDA and SQIVND (reference sequence). The CDR3 is 16 amino acids. V lost 5 bases and J lost 10; bases outside the gene matches: 17. CDR3 sequence: CASSLQGVGQLDAQYF. CDR3 in DNA: TGTGCCAGTAGTCTACAGGGGGTCGGCCAGCTGGATGCGCAGTATTTT.

This clone showed up just once. The chain has TRBV12-5 and TRBJ1-2; 7 nucleotides agree with TRBD1. The length of the CDR3 is 18 residues. Unmatched junction bases numbered 17, after V lost 1 base and J lost 6 bases. The germline V gene encodes CDR1 LGHNT and CDR2 FRNRAP. CDR3 region: CASGLADQTGSMSHGYTF. DNA of the CDR3: TGTGCTAGTGGTTTGGCAGACCAGACAGGGTCAATGAGCCATGGCTACACCTTC.